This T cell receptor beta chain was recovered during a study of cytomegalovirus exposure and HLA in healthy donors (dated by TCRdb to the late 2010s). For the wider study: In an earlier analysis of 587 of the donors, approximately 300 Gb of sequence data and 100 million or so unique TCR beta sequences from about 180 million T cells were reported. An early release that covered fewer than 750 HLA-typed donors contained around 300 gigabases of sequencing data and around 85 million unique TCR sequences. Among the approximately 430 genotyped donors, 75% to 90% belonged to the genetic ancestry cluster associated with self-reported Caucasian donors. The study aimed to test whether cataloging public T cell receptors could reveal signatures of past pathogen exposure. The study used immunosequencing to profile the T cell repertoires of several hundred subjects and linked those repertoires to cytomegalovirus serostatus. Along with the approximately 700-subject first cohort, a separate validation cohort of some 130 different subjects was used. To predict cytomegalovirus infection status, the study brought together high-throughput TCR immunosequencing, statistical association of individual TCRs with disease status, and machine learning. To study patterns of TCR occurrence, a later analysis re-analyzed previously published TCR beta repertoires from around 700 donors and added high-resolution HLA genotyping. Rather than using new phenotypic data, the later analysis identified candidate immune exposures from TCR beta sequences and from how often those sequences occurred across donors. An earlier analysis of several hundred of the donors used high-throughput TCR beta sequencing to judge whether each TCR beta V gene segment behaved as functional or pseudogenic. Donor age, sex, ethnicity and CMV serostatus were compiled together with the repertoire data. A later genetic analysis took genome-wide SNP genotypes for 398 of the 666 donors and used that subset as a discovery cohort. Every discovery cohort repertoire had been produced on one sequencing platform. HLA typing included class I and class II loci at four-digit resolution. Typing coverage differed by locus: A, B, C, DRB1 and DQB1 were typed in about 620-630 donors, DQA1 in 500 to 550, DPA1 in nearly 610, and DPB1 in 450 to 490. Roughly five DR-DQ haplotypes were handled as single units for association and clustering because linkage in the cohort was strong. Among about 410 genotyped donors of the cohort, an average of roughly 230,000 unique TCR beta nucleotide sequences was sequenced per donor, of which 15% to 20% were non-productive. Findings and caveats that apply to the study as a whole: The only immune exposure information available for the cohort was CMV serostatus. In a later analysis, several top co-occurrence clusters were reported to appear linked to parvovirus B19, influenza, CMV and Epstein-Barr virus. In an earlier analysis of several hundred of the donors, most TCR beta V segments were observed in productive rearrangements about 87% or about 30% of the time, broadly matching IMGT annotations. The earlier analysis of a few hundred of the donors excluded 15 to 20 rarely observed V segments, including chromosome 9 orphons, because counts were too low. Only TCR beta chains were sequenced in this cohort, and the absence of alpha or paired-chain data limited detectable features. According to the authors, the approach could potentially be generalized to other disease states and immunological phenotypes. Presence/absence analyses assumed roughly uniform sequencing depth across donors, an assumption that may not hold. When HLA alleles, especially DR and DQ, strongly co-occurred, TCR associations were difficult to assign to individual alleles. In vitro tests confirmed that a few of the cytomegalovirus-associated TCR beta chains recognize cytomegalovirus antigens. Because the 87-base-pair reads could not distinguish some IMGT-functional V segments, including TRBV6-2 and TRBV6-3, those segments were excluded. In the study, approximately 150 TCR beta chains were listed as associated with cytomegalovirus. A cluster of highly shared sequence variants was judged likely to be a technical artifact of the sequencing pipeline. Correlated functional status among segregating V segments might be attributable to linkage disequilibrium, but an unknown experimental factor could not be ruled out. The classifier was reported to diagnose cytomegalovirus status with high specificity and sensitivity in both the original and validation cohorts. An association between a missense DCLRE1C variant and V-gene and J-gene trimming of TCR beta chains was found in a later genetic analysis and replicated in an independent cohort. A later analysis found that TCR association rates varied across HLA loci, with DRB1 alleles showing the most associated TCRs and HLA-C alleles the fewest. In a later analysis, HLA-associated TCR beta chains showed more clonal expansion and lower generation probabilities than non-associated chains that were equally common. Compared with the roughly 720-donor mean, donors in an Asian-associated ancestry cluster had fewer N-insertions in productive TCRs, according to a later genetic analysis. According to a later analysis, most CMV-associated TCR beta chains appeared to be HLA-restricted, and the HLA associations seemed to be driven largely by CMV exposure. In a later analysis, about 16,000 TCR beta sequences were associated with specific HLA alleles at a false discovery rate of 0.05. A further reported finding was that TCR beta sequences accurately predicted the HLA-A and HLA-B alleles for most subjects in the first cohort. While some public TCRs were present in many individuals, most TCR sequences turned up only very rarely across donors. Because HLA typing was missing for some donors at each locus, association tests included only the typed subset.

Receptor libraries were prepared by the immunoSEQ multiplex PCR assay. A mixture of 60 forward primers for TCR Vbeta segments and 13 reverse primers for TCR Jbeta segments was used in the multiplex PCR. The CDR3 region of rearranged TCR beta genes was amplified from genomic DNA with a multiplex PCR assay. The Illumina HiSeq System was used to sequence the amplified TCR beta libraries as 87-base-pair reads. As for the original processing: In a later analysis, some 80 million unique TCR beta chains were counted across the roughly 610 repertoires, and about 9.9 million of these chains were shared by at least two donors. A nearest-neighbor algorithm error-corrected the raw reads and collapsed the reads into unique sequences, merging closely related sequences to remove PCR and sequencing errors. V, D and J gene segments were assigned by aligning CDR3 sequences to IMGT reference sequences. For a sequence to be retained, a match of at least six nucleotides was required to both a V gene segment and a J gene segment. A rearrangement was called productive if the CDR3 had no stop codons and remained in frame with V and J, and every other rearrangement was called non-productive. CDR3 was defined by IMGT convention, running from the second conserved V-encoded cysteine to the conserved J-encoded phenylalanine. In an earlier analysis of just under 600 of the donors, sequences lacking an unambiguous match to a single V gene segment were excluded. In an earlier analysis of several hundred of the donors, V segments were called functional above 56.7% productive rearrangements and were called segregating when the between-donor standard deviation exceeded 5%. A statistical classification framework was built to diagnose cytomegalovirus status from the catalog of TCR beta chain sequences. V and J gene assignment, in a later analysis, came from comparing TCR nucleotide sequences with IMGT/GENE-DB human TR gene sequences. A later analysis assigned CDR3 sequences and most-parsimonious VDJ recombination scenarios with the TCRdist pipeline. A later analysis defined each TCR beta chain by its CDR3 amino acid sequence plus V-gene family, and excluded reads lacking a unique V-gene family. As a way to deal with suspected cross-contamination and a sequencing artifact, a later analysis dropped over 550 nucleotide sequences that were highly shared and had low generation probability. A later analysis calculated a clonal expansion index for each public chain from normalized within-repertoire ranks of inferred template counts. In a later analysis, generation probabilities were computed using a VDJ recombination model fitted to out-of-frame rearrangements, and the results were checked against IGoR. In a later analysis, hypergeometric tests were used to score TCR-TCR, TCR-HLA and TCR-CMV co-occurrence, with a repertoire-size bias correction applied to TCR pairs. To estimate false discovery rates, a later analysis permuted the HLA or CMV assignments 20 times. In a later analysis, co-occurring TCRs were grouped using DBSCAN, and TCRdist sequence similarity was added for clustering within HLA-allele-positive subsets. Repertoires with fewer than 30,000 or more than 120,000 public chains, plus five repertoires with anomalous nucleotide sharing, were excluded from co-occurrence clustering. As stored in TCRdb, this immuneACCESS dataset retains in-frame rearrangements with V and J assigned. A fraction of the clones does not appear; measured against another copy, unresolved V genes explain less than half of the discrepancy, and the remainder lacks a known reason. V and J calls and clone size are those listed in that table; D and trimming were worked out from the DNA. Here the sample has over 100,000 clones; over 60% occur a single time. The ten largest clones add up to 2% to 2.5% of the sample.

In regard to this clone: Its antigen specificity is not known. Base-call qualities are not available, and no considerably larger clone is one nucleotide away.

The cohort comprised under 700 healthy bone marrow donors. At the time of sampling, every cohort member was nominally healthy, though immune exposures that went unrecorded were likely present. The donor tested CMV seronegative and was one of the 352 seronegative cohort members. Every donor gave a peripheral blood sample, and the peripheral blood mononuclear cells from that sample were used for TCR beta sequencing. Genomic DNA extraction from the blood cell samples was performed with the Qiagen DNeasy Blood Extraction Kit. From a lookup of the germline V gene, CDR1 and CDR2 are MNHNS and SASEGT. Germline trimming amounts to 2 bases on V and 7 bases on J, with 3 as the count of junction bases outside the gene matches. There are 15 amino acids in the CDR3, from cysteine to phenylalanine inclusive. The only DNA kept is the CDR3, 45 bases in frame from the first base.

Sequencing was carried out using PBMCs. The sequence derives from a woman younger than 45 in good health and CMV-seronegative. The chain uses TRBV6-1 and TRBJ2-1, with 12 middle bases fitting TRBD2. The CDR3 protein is CASSELAGGPNEQFF. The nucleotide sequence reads TGTGCCAGCAGTGAACTAGCGGGAGGGCCGAATGAGCAGTTCTTC.